Below are 18 T cell receptor beta chains sequenced from a single sample in a study of PD-1 blockade in mismatch repair-deficient tumors. Only in-frame clones appear in the TCRdb table, and some are missing; sequencing was by immunoSEQ multiplex PCR. Of approximately 100,000 clones listed, 82% are singletons. The sequencing used peripheral blood, collected around 8 months after starting pembrolizumab. The source is an adult with mismatch repair-deficient cancer.

CDR3: CASSLYPSNQPQHF. Here the CDR3 DNA reads TGTGCCAGCAGCTTGTACCCGAGCAATCAGCCCCAGCATTTT. This sequence joins TRBV5-6 and TRBJ1-5; D uncertain. The CDR3 covers 14 residues. Looked up from germline, CDR1 is SGHDT and CDR2 is YYEEEE. Trimming shortened V by 1 base and J by 1 base, and 6 bases separated the two germline ends.

This clone was seen only once. The chain uses TRBV6-1 and TRBJ2-2; no definite D call. The CDR3 consists of 14 residues. With 8 bases removed from V and 1 base from J, the gap between germline ends came to 11 bases. Germline-derived CDR1 and CDR2 are MNHNS and SASEGT. CDR3 nucleotides: TGTGCCAGCGCGAGGTGGGGGAACACCGGGGAGCTGTTTTTT. Translated, it gives CASARWGNTGELFF.

The rearrangement joins TRBV7-9 to TRBJ1-1, with 7 positions matching TRBD1. The CDR3 sequence is 17 residues long. V was pared by 2 bases and J by 1 base, with 10 bases of the junction left unmatched. Germline assignment: CDR1 SEHNR and CDR2 FQNEAQ (reference sequence). The chain's CDR3 is CASSLLHRTGTNTEAFF. The CDR3 DNA reads as TGTGCCAGCAGCTTACTCCATAGGACAGGAACGAACACTGAAGCTTTCTTT.

The chain joins TRBV6-1 to TRBJ1-1; no definite D call. Trimming shortened V by 0 bases and J by 3 bases, and 23 bases separated the two germline ends. Germline CDR1 is MNHNS and CDR2 is SASEGT. This CDR3 is built from 19 residues. The CDR3 reads CASSEAKRQASTSDTEAFF. In DNA, the CDR3 is TGTGCCAGCAGTGAAGCGAAGCGGCAAGCTTCAACCTCGGACACTGAAGCTTTCTTT.

This clone appeared once. The rearrangement links TRBV11-2 to TRBJ1-2; D remains ambiguous. Trimming removed 3 bases at V and 4 bases at J, with 9 bases between. Germline values: CDR1 SGHAT, CDR2 FQNNGV. This CDR3 comprises 13 residues. CDR3 DNA sequence: TGTGCCAGCAGCTTTGGGGAGGCCTATGGCTACACCTTC. Its protein product is CASSFGEAYGYTF.

A few counts support this clone. The rearrangement uses TRBV15 and TRBJ1-2; D remains unclear. Germline V CDR1 and CDR2: LNHNV, YYDKDF (reference sequence). V was pared by 0 bases and J by 1 base, with 6 bases between. The CDR3 length is 14 residues. The CDR3 nucleotides read TGTGCCACCAGCAGAGACCGGCTTAACTATGGCTACACCTTC. It yields the protein CATSRDRLNYGYTF.

The chain joins TRBV5-6 to TRBJ1-5, with D maybe TRBD1 (6 bases). The germline V gene has CDR1 SGHDT and CDR2 YYEEEE. V was pared by 3 bases and J by 10 bases, with 11 bases between. The CDR3 runs 12 residues. The CDR3 region is CASSSGGLPQHF. CDR3 nucleotides: TGTGCCAGCAGCTCGGGGGGGCTCCCCCAGCATTTT.

The rearrangement joins TRBV6-1 to TRBJ2-6; no reliable D call. Germline V gives CDR1 MNHNS, CDR2 SASEGT. The length of the CDR3 is 14 residues. Trimming took off 8 bases at V and 2 bases at J, with 10 bases between the two ends. CDR3 in DNA: TGTGCCAGCGGTGGCCGTCCTGGGGCCAACGTCCTGACTTTC. It encodes CASGGRPGANVLTF.

V and J are TRBV27 and TRBJ2-1, with TRBD2 identical over 8 bases. The CDR3 consists of 14 residues. The germline gives CDR1 MNHEY, CDR2 SMNVEV (reference sequence). Trimming cost V 6 bases and J 1 base; bases outside gene matches: 2. The CDR3 DNA reads TGTGCCAGCAGCTTAGCGGGATCCTACAATGAGCAGTTCTTC. It is translated as CASSLAGSYNEQFF.

The V gene is TRBV7-3, the J gene TRBJ2-3; D not resolved. Germline V CDR1 and CDR2: SGHTA, FQGTGA. V was pared by 0 bases and J by 6 bases, with 1 base between. The CDR3 has 11 residues. This CDR3 reads CASSLTDTQYF. CDR3 nucleotides: TGTGCCAGCAGCTTAACCGATACGCAGTATTTT. The whole variable domain, filled in from reference TRBV7-3 and TRBJ2-3, reads GAGVSQTPSNKVTEKGKYVELRCDPISGHTALYWYRQSLGQGPEFLIYFQGTGAADDSGLPNDRFFAVRPEGSVSTLKIQRTERGDSAVYLCASSLTDTQYFGPGTRLTVL.

The chain combines TRBV2 with TRBJ2-1, with D perhaps TRBD2 (6 bases). V lost 0 bases, J lost 7 bases, and 13 bases lay in between. This CDR3 contains 15 residues. Germline loops: CDR1 SNHLY, CDR2 FYNNEI. This chain's CDR3 is CASSEAKDYTNEQFF. The DNA for the CDR3 is TGTGCCAGCAGTGAAGCCAAGGACTACACGAATGAGCAGTTCTTC.

The chain recombines TRBV11-3 with TRBJ2-5; 7 bases agree with TRBD2. Germline CDR1 and CDR2: SGHNT and YENEEA. The CDR3 is 14 residues long. Trimming at V came to 4 bases and at J to 5 bases, leaving 7 bases not matched to a gene. The CDR3 bases are TGTGCCAGCAGCTCGAGACTAGCTCGGGAGACCCAGTACTTC. Its translation: CASSSRLARETQYF.

V is TRBV30 and J is TRBJ2-4, with D maybe TRBD2 (6 bases). CDR3 size: 17 residues. V lost 5 bases to trimming and J lost 0 bases, with 20 bases between them. Per germline, CDR1 GTSNPN and CDR2 SVGIG (reference sequence). This CDR3 reads CAWAQKTRALAKNIQYF. For the CDR3, the DNA is TGTGCCTGGGCACAGAAGACTAGAGCCTTAGCCAAAAACATTCAGTACTTC.

The V call is TRBV12-5, the J call TRBJ2-3; maybe TRBD1 (6 bases). CDR1 LGHNT and CDR2 FRNRAP come from the germline V gene. This CDR3 comprises 15 residues. Trimming cost V 4 bases and J 8 bases, with 19 bases left between them. The CDR3 bases are TGTGCTAGTGGTTGGCAGGACAGTGGGGGCGGTACGCAGTATTTT. Its protein is CASGWQDSGGGTQYF.

The CDR3: CASSLEGSSGTQYF. For the CDR3, the DNA is TGTGCCAGCAGCTTAGAAGGCAGCTCTGGGACCCAGTACTTC. This sequence joins TRBV11-3 and TRBJ2-5; D not certain. CDR1 SGHNT and CDR2 YENEEA come from the germline V gene. There are 14 residues in the CDR3. Trimming cost V 0 bases and J 7 bases, with 12 bases left between them.

The chain employs TRBV4-1 and TRBJ1-5, with D uncertain. This CDR3 spans 13 amino acids. Trimming removed 0 bases from V and 2 bases from J, with 2 bases in between. Germline-derived CDR1 and CDR2 are MGHRA and YSYEKL. In DNA form, the CDR3 reads TGCGCCAGCAGCCAAGACCGCAATCAGCCCCAGCATTTT. Amino acid sequence: CASSQDRNQPQHF.

This chain connects TRBV14 to TRBJ1-4; D ambiguous. The CDR3 consists of 14 residues. The ends were cut back, 2 bases at V and 4 bases at J, with 8 bases in the middle. Germline assignment: CDR1 SGHDN and CDR2 FVKESK. Written as DNA, the CDR3 is TGTGCCAGCAGCCAATTTCGAAATAATGAAAAACTGTTTTTT. Encoded protein: CASSQFRNNEKLFF. Supplemented by reference TRBV14 and TRBJ1-4, the full variable domain reads EAGVTQFPSHSVIEKGQTVTLRCDPISGHDNLYWYRRVMGKEIKFLLHFVKESKQDESGMPNNRFLAERTGGTYSTLKVQPAELEDSGVYFCASSQFRNNEKLFFGSGTQLSVL.

The chain has TRBV7-8 and TRBJ1-1, with a possible D match to TRBD1 (5 bases). Trimming cost V 1 base and J 1 base, with 22 bases left between them. The V gene's germline CDR1 is SGHVS and CDR2 FQNEAQ. This CDR3 has 19 residues. The CDR3 loop reads CASSLVLGGILTPNTEAFF. CDR3 nucleotides: TGTGCCAGCAGCTTAGTTCTGGGGGGGATCTTAACTCCGAACACTGAAGCTTTCTTT.